These 15 T cell receptor beta chains originate from one sample sequenced in a study. TCRdb recomputed calls from the 5' RACE reads with MiXCR, one row per CDR3 protein. The sample has roughly 64,000 distinct CDR3 sequences; under 25% are singletons. Sample: memory CD4+ T cells sorted from a lymph node. Subset noted: memory CD4+ T cells, CD4+CD45RO+CD25-. These receptors were obtained from a female donor with breast cancer.

This chain uses TRBV20-1 with TRBJ1-1, with TRBD1 identical over 9 bases. Germline V CDR1 and CDR2: DFQATT, SNEGSKA (reference sequence). This CDR3 region has 13 residues. After removal of 6 bases from V and 4 bases from J, the junction contained 6 bases not matched to a gene. The CDR3 protein is CSAAGQGGTEAFF. For the CDR3, the DNA is TGCAGTGCCGCGGGACAGGGCGGCACTGAAGCTTTCTTT.

This chain connects TRBV7-3 to TRBJ2-2; no firm D call. The length of the CDR3 is 13 residues. V lost 4 bases, J lost 8 bases, and 11 bases lay in between. Germline V gene sequence: CDR1 SGHTA, CDR2 FQGTGA. The CDR3 region is CASSYTARGELFF. The CDR3 region has the DNA TGTGCCAGCAGCTACACGGCTAGGGGGGAGCTGTTTTTT. The full variable domain, completed using reference TRBV7-3 and TRBJ2-2, is GAGVSQTPSNKVTEKGKYVELRCDPISGHTALYWYRQSLGQGPEFLIYFQGTGAADDSGLPNDRFFAVRPEGSVSTLKIQRTERGDSAVYLCASSYTARGELFFGEGSRLTVL.

In regard to this clonotype: It is unclear where the CDR3 begins or ends on the DNA, so no DNA is shown, and the CDR3 is as TCRdb lists it. The chain combines TRBV12-3 or TRBV12-4 with TRBJ2-5; the table's D call TRBD1 went unverified against the DNA. 12 amino acids form the CDR3, both terminal residues included. CDR3 protein: CASSFARGTGSF.

DNA for the CDR3: TGTGCCAGCAGCGTAGGACAGGGGGTGACTGAAGCTTTCTTT. Protein product: CASSVGQGVTEAFF. This sequence joins TRBV7-8 and TRBJ1-1; 10 bases are shared with TRBD1. Germline V CDR1 and CDR2: SGHVS, FQNEAQ. The V gene end was trimmed by 5 bases and the J gene end by 5 bases; junction bases not matched to a gene: 5. CDR3 size: 14 residues.

This clonotype came up many times. J is TRBJ2-2 and V is TRBV28; unclear D gene. Germline-derived CDR1 and CDR2 are MDHEN and SYDVKM. V shed 6 bases and J shed 7 bases, with 9 bases lying between them. The CDR3 is 12 amino acids. The chain's CDR3 is CASRLAGGELFF. CDR3 sequence (DNA): TGTGCCAGCAGATTAGCAGGCGGGGAGCTGTTTTTT.

The rearrangement links TRBV9 to TRBJ2-3; 10 bases align to TRBD2. The trim removed 3 bases at V and 2 bases at J, leaving 3 bases unmatched. Looked up from germline, CDR1 is SGDLS and CDR2 is YYNGEE. This CDR3 spans 15 amino acids. CDR3 coding DNA: TGTGCCAGCAGCGCTAGCGGGAGTGACACAGATACGCAGTATTTT. Its translation is CASSASGSDTDTQYF. The whole variable domain, filled in from reference TRBV9 and TRBJ2-3, reads DSGVTQTPKHLITATGQRVTLRCSPRSGDLSVYWYQQSLDQGLQFLIQYYNGEERAKGNILERFSAQQFPDLHSELNLSSLELGDSALYFCASSASGSDTDTQYFGPGTRLTVL.

The V gene is TRBV7-2, the J gene TRBJ2-5, with no clear D. Germline V gene sequence: CDR1 SGHTA, CDR2 FQGNSA. The CDR3 extends over 14 amino acids. The germline V and J ends were trimmed by 5 bases and 4 bases, with 14 bases remaining between them. The CDR3 sequence is CASSLRAKLETQYF. CDR3 bases: TGTGCCAGCAGCCTCCGGGCCAAGTTAGAGACCCAGTACTTC.

This clonotype turned up a few times. The V call is TRBV6-6, the J call TRBJ2-7; a weak D match, TRBD1 (5 bases). The CDR3 is 15 residues long. The V end lost 0 bases, the J end lost 5 bases, and 14 bases lay between the germline ends. The germline gives CDR1 MNHNY, CDR2 SVGAGI (reference sequence). The CDR3 is CASSYSGRETHEQYF. The CDR3 bases are TGTGCCAGCAGTTACTCGGGCAGGGAAACTCACGAGCAGTACTTC.

This clonotype was detected only a few times. V gene TRBV28 combines with J gene TRBJ2-1, with TRBD2 identical over 7 bases. From germline, CDR1 is MDHEN and CDR2 SYDVKM. CDR3 length equals 17 residues. V shed 6 bases, J shed 4 bases, and the junction held 15 bases outside the gene matches. CDR3 nucleotide sequence: TGTGCCAGCAGATCCACTCGGACTAGATTCTCTTACAATGAGCAGTTCTTC. This translates into CASRSTRTRFSYNEQFF.

This clonotype counts as medium-sized. The rearrangement joins TRBV6-5 to TRBJ2-7; 9 bases line up with TRBD1. V dropped 7 bases and J dropped 11; count of bases not matched to a gene: 18. Per the germline V gene, CDR1 is MNHEY and CDR2 is SVGAGI. The CDR3 covers 15 residues. Here the CDR3 reads CASIRKPGQGGEKYF. The CDR3 DNA follows: TGTGCCAGCATTAGAAAACCGGGACAGGGAGGGGAAAAGTACTTC.

With regard to this clonotype: One base away lies a much larger clone, so this may be a sequencing read error. V usage is TRBV7-2 and J usage is TRBJ2-7; D is unclear. Germline CDR1 is SGHTA and CDR2 is FQGNSA. The CDR3 is 11 residues long. The CDR3 reads CASTTYYERYF. The CDR3 DNA is TGTGCCAGCACAACTTACTACGAGCGGTACTTC.

The CDR3 here is CASSASGAPVNTIYF. CDR3 bases: TGCGCCAGCAGCGCGTCCGGGGCACCTGTAAACACCATATATTTT. The J gene is TRBJ1-3, the V gene TRBV5-1; a possible D gene is TRBD1 (5 bases). The germline V gene encodes CDR1 SGHRS and CDR2 YFSETQ. The CDR3 has 15 residues. Trimming took 4 bases from V and 6 from J, leaving 17 bases between them.

This clonotype turned up a few times. The CDR3 loop is CSARGRSGNTIYF. CDR3 DNA sequence: TGCAGTGCTCGAGGTCGTTCTGGAAACACCATATATTTT. The rearrangement uses TRBV20-1 and TRBJ1-3, with no clear D. CDR1 and CDR2 (germline): DFQATT, SNEGSKA (reference sequence). With 5 bases removed from V and 1 base from J, the gap between germline ends came to 9 bases. The CDR3 totals 13 residues.

The CDR3: CASSLGDGSYNEQFF. CDR3 in DNA: TGTGCCAGCAGCCTAGGGGACGGCTCCTACAATGAGCAGTTCTTC. J is TRBJ2-1 and V is TRBV7-9; perhaps D is TRBD1 or TRBD2 (5 bases each). V was pared by 5 bases and J by 0 bases, with 11 bases between. Germline CDR1 is SEHNR and CDR2 is FQNEAQ (reference sequence). The CDR3 is made up of 15 amino acids.

This chain uses TRBV5-1 with TRBJ2-3, with 7 bases fitting TRBD1. CDR1 and CDR2 from the germline V gene are SGHRS and YFSETQ. This CDR3 contains 13 residues. Trimming at V came to 0 bases and at J to 10 bases, leaving 5 bases not matched to a gene. CDR3 loop: CASSLGQGPSQYF. The CDR3 bases are TGCGCCAGCAGCTTGGGACAGGGTCCTTCGCAGTATTTT. Looking up the rest from reference TRBV5-1 and TRBJ2-3 gives the full variable domain: KAGVTQTPRYLIKTRGQQVTLSCSPISGHRSVSWYQQTPGQGLQFLFEYFSETQRNKGNFPGRFSGRQFSNSRSEMNVSTLELGDSALYLCASSLGQGPSQYFGPGTRLTVL.